These 27 T cell receptor beta chains originate from one sample sequenced in a study of T cells in Graves' hyperthyroidism and ophthalmopathy. Template material for amplifying TCR beta CDR3 regions consisted of RNA transcripts. RT-PCR in the first round (using the HTBI primer set) targeted the TCR CDR3. One entry per CDR3 protein, called by TCRdb with MiXCR from the multiplex PCR reads. Among roughly 380,000 distinct CDR3 sequences listed, about 15% were seen once. Sequencing was done on a sample of blood. The source of these receptors is a woman between 55 and 75 years old with Graves' hyperthyroidism.

In its sample, this clonotype was seen a few times. This sequence may be a read error, since a much larger clone differs from it by one base. The chain uses TRBV5-1 and TRBJ1-1; D gene ambiguous. CDR3 size: 14 residues. The V and J ends lost 6 bases and 0 bases respectively, with 12 bases between them. From germline, CDR1 is SGHRS and CDR2 YFSETQ. The CDR3 DNA follows: TGCGCCAGCAACTGGCGGGCCTTGAACACTGAAGCTTTCTTT. Its translation is CASNWRALNTEAFF.

There are many counts of this clonotype. This chain uses TRBV5-1 with TRBJ2-1; TRBD2 matches at 11 bases. The CDR3 has 16 amino acids. V shed 4 bases and J 6 bases; nucleotides not matched to a gene: 9. Germline V gene lookup returns CDR1 SGHRS and CDR2 YFSETQ. CDR3 sequence: CASSPRLAGSGNEQFF. The CDR3 DNA is TGCGCCAGCAGCCCGAGACTAGCGGGAAGCGGCAATGAGCAGTTCTTC.

The rearrangement links TRBV7-9 to TRBJ2-7; a possible D gene is TRBD1 (5 bases). Germline V lookup: CDR1 SEHNR, CDR2 FQNEAQ (reference sequence). The V and J ends lost 2 bases and 0 bases respectively, with 14 bases between them. CDR3 length: 16 residues. The CDR3 loop reads CASSLFVGDGSYEQYF. The DNA for the CDR3 is TGTGCCAGCAGCTTATTTGTAGGGGATGGCTCCTACGAGCAGTACTTC.

J is TRBJ2-2 and V is TRBV3-1; TRBD2 matches 12 bases. Germline CDR1 reads LGHDT; CDR2 reads YNNKEL (reference sequence). This CDR3 region has 14 residues. V gave up 6 bases and J gave up 8 bases; unmatched junction bases: 4. The CDR3 sequence: CASRRGTSGGELFF. The CDR3 nucleotides read TGTGCCAGCAGGAGAGGGACTAGCGGGGGGGAGCTGTTTTTT.

Ten or more counts support this clonotype. The rearrangement uses TRBV20-1 and TRBJ1-1, with TRBD1 identical over 9 bases. Per the germline V gene, CDR1 is DFQATT and CDR2 is SNEGSKA (reference sequence). The V segment lost 6 bases and the J segment 0 bases; nucleotides outside the gene matches: 2. The CDR3 loop spans 13 amino acids. In nucleotides, the CDR3 is TGCAGTGCACGGACAGGGGTGAACACTGAAGCTTTCTTT. This encodes CSARTGVNTEAFF.

This clonotype has at least ten counts. This chain uses TRBV24-1 with TRBJ1-1; 7 bases are a match to TRBD1. Trimming removed 4 bases from V and 7 bases from J; junction bases left unmatched: 8. The CDR3 spans 14 residues. CDR1 KGHDR and CDR2 SFDVKD come from the germline V gene. CDR3 region: CATSETGRIDEAFF. The CDR3 coding sequence is TGTGCCACCAGTGAGACAGGGCGTATTGATGAAGCTTTCTTT.

This clonotype was seen a few times. This CDR3 reads CASSYGSSGSIGELFF. CDR3 in DNA: TGTGCCAGCAGTTACGGGTCTAGCGGGAGTATCGGGGAGCTGTTTTTT. V is TRBV6-5 and J is TRBJ2-2; 10 bases map to TRBD2. Losses at the gene ends were 2 bases for V and 7 bases for J; bases not matched to a gene: 7. The CDR3 runs 16 residues. CDR1 and CDR2 from the germline V gene are MNHEY and SVGAGI.

This clonotype was seen many times. The chain has TRBV18 and TRBJ1-5, with D unclear. CDR3 size: 13 residues. Between the trimmed V and J ends, which lost 1 base and 5 bases, there was a span of 6 bases. CDR1 and CDR2 from the germline V gene are KGHSH and LQKENI. This CDR3 reads CASSPLVDQPQHF. In DNA form, the CDR3 reads TGTGCCAGCTCACCACTAGTCGATCAGCCCCAGCATTTT.

J is TRBJ2-2 and V is TRBV7-9; 9 bases are a match to TRBD1. The J segment lost 7 bases and the V segment lost 2 bases, leaving 5 bases of the junction unmatched. The CDR3 length is 15 residues. The V gene's germline CDR1 is SEHNR and CDR2 FQNEAQ (reference sequence). This CDR3 is CASSLNRGRVGELFF. CDR3 nucleotide sequence: TGTGCCAGCAGCTTAAACAGGGGGCGCGTCGGGGAGCTGTTTTTT.

This clonotype came up a few times. The chain recombines TRBV7-9 with TRBJ2-1, with 11 bases that match TRBD1. Germline loops: CDR1 SEHNR, CDR2 FQNEAQ (reference sequence). This CDR3 is 21 amino acids long. Losses at the gene ends were 6 bases for V and 4 bases for J; bases not matched to a gene: 23. The CDR3 DNA follows: TGTGCCAGCAGTCCCCGGGACAGGGGGTACGCGTCTTGGGGGAGTTACAATGAGCAGTTCTTC. The encoded protein is CASSPRDRGYASWGSYNEQFF.

This clonotype was detected many times. This chain uses TRBV2 with TRBJ2-5; possible D gene TRBD1, 7 bases. Trimming cost V 6 bases and J 12 bases, with 20 bases left between them. CDR1 is SNHLY, CDR2 FYNNEI, per germline. This CDR3 region has 13 residues. The CDR3 sequence is CASRDGTAGRKYF. CDR3 sequence (DNA): TGTGCCAGCAGAGATGGGACAGCGGGTAGGAAGTACTTC.

This clonotype was picked up many times. This chain links TRBV9 with TRBJ2-1; D remains unclear. Trimming cost V 4 bases and J 0 bases, with 17 bases left between them. Germline-derived CDR1 and CDR2 are SGDLS and YYNGEE. This CDR3 region has 17 residues. The CDR3 sequence: CASSPQGSLSSYNEQFF. CDR3 in DNA: TGTGCCAGCAGCCCCCAAGGTTCGCTGAGCTCCTACAATGAGCAGTTCTTC.

The chain couples TRBV20-1 to TRBJ2-5; 12 positions match TRBD1. The end of the DNA aligns better with TRBJ2-1, so the J call may be wrong. The V gene's germline CDR1 is DFQATT and CDR2 SNEGSKA (reference sequence). There are 13 residues in the CDR3. This CDR3 reads CSLGQGASETQFF. CDR3 sequence (DNA): TGCAGCCTGGGACAGGGGGCATCGGAGACCCAGTTCTTC.

J is TRBJ1-1 and V is TRBV6-1, with a tentative D call TRBD1 (6 bases). The CDR3 is made up of 17 amino acids. V lost 4 bases and J 5 bases, leaving 23 bases between the germline ends. In germline, CDR1 is MNHNS, CDR2 SASEGT. This CDR3 reads CASSGGWGALFRTEAFF. The CDR3 DNA reads as TGTGCCAGCAGTGGAGGTTGGGGGGCTCTTTTCCGGACTGAAGCTTTCTTT.

This clonotype was seen at least ten times. The J gene is TRBJ2-1, the V gene TRBV19; maybe TRBD2 (6 bases). V was trimmed by 5 bases and J by 6 bases, leaving 17 bases between them. Germline V gives CDR1 LNHDA, CDR2 SQIVND (reference sequence). The CDR3 contains 15 residues. CDR3 nucleotide sequence: TGTGCCAGTAGTGCCGTTAGTACCGGGGGCAATGAGCAGTTCTTC. This gives the protein CASSAVSTGGNEQFF.

This sequence joins TRBV19 and TRBJ1-1; D perhaps matches TRBD1 (6 bases). CDR1 LNHDA and CDR2 SQIVND come from the germline V gene (reference sequence). The CDR3 is 13 amino acids. Deletions cut 5 bases from V and 4 bases from J, with 11 bases between. The CDR3 region has the DNA TGTGCCAGTAGTCGCGTACAGGGCACTGAAGCTTTCTTT. It encodes CASSRVQGTEAFF.

This chain connects TRBV4-1 to TRBJ2-7; 10 nucleotides align to TRBD1. CDR3 length: 14 residues. Germline V gene sequence: CDR1 MGHRA, CDR2 YSYEKL. With V trimmed by 3 bases and J by 6 bases, 5 bases remained unmatched. The CDR3 here is CASSQRTGGPEQYF. The CDR3 bases are TGCGCCAGCAGCCAGCGGACAGGGGGGCCCGAGCAGTACTTC.

The rearrangement links TRBV28 to TRBJ2-7, with TRBD2 matching 13 bases. CDR1 MDHEN and CDR2 SYDVKM come from the germline V gene. This CDR3 is built from 15 residues. Losses at the gene ends were 6 bases for V and 4 bases for J; bases not matched to a gene: 6. The CDR3 loop reads CASRPWTSGRYEQYF. The CDR3 DNA follows: TGTGCCAGCAGACCATGGACTAGCGGGAGATACGAGCAGTACTTC. The variable domain in full, completed from reference TRBV28 and TRBJ2-7, reads DVKVTQSSRYLVKRTGEKVFLECVQDMDHENMFWYRQDPGLGLRLIYFSYDVKMKEKGDIPEGYSVSREKKERFSLILESASTNQTSMYLCASRPWTSGRYEQYFGPGTRLTVT.

This clonotype appeared many times. The rearrangement joins TRBV27 to TRBJ2-2, with 10 bases lining up with TRBD1. Germline CDR1 reads MNHEY; CDR2 reads SMNVEV (reference sequence). CDR3 length: 16 amino acids. The ends lost 8 bases at V and 2 bases at J; junction bases unmatched: 8. Here the CDR3 DNA reads TGTGCCAGCGTCGGCGACAGGGGGCTCAACACCGGGGAGCTGTTTTTT. It yields the protein CASVGDRGLNTGELFF.

The genes are TRBV3-1 and TRBJ2-1; TRBD2 agrees at 7 bases. Germline V gene sequence: CDR1 LGHDT, CDR2 YNNKEL (reference sequence). Trimming took 1 base from V and 4 from J; bases not matched to a gene: 10. This CDR3 has 17 amino acids. The DNA for the CDR3 is TGTGCCAGCAGCCAAGCCACCGGGACTAAATTTTACAATGAGCAGTTCTTC. Protein sequence: CASSQATGTKFYNEQFF.

Many counts were recorded for this clonotype. The chain combines TRBV27 with TRBJ2-7; tentative D call: TRBD1 (6 bases). The germline V gene has CDR1 MNHEY and CDR2 SMNVEV (reference sequence). This CDR3 is 14 amino acids long. V gave up 3 bases and J gave up 3 bases, with 12 bases separating them. The CDR3: CASSLDRRYYEQYF. In DNA, the CDR3 is TGTGCCAGCAGTTTGGACAGAAGATACTACGAGCAGTACTTC.

This clonotype was seen at least ten times. The chain links TRBV7-8 to TRBJ2-3, with 10 bases aligning to TRBD2. The V and J ends lost 7 bases and 5 bases, in that order; junction bases with no gene match: 6. The CDR3 loop spans 14 amino acids. In germline, CDR1 is SGHVS, CDR2 FQNEAQ. The CDR3 reads CASTPGLARDTQYF. The CDR3, as DNA: TGTGCCAGCACCCCGGGACTAGCGAGAGATACGCAGTATTTT.

This clonotype came up many times. V and J are TRBV9 and TRBJ1-2; D is perhaps TRBD1 (5 bases). From germline, CDR1 is SGDLS and CDR2 YYNGEE. This CDR3 spans 12 amino acids. V shed 2 bases and J shed 4 bases, with 6 bases lying between them. For the CDR3, the DNA is TGTGCCAGCAGCGTGGGGACCTATGGCTACACCTTC. It encodes CASSVGTYGYTF. The variable domain in full, with the rest retrieved from reference TRBV9 and TRBJ1-2, is DSGVTQTPKHLITATGQRVTLRCSPRSGDLSVYWYQQSLDQGLQFLIQYYNGEERAKGNILERFSAQQFPDLHSELNLSSLELGDSALYFCASSVGTYGYTFGSGTRLTVV.

This clonotype was seen many times. The chain combines TRBV12-3 or TRBV12-4 with TRBJ2-7, with 9 bases lining up with TRBD2. The length of the CDR3 is 18 residues. V gave up 3 bases and J gave up 3 bases; unmatched junction bases: 15. CDR3 loop: CASSLVGKGASGDYEQYF. DNA of the CDR3: TGTGCCAGCAGTTTGGTTGGGAAGGGGGCTAGCGGGGACTACGAGCAGTACTTC.

This clonotype was recorded at least ten times. The V call is TRBV28, the J call TRBJ2-3; 9 nucleotides line up with TRBD2. CDR1 and CDR2 from the germline V gene are MDHEN and SYDVKM. V was pared by 3 bases and J by 5 bases, with 9 bases of the junction left unmatched. There are 16 residues in the CDR3. The CDR3 region is CASSFLTSGLIDTQYF. CDR3 DNA sequence: TGTGCCAGCAGTTTTTTAACTAGCGGGCTTATAGATACGCAGTATTTT.

In its sample, this clonotype was seen many times. V gene TRBV27 combines with J gene TRBJ1-4; tentative D call: TRBD1 (6 bases). Germline values: CDR1 MNHEY, CDR2 SMNVEV (reference sequence). The CDR3 loop spans 14 amino acids. The ends were cut back, 5 bases at V and 7 bases at J, with 14 bases in the middle. The CDR3 DNA follows: TGTGCCAGCAGTCCAGGGGCCTGGCGTGAAAAACTGTTTTTT. It translates to CASSPGAWREKLFF.

This clonotype was recorded at least ten times. The chain is built from TRBV2 and TRBJ2-7; 8 bases are shared with TRBD1. This CDR3 spans 14 amino acids. V was clipped by 2 bases and J by 6 bases; unmatched bases: 6. CDR1 SNHLY and CDR2 FYNNEI come from the germline V gene. The CDR3 DNA follows: TGTGCCAGCAGTGAAACCCAGGGGGCAGTCGAGCAGTACTTC. Its translation: CASSETQGAVEQYF.